The 25 T cell receptor beta chains below all came from one sample that was sequenced in a study of beta chain features in type 1 diabetes. cDNA synthesis used the whole RNA isolate, giving expressed TCRB sequences. Measured with immunoSEQ multiplex PCR; TCRdb has only the in-frame clones, and not every one. The sample shows some 240,000 clones, 16% of them seen only once. Study-wide points: Shortening of TCRB CDR3s, moderate but significant, appeared in all four CD4+ subsets of Type 1 diabetes patients.

No antigen has been identified for these receptors. The specimen sequenced was naive CD4+ T cells from blood. All receptors derive from a man aged 25 to 40 with type 1 diabetes.

This clone was seen more than once but under ten times. The V gene is TRBV6-5, the J gene TRBJ2-3; TRBD1 is a possible D gene (6 bases). The CDR3 is made up of 14 amino acids. The ends were cut back, 4 bases at V and 2 bases at J, with 10 bases in the middle. Germline CDR1 MNHEY, CDR2 SVGAGI. The CDR3 DNA reads TGTGCCAGCAGTTTACAGGGCTTCACAGATACGCAGTATTTT. This gives the protein CASSLQGFTDTQYF.

The V and J genes are TRBV27 and TRBJ2-3; 8 nucleotides line up with TRBD1. Trimming took 0 bases from V and 2 from J; bases not matched to a gene: 4. Germline CDR1 is MNHEY and CDR2 is SMNVEV (reference sequence). CDR3 length equals 16 residues. The CDR3 bases are TGTGCCAGCAGTTTATCGACAGGGGCTTTCACAGATACGCAGTATTTT. It yields the protein CASSLSTGAFTDTQYF.

This clone was seen only a few times. The chain uses TRBV25-1 and TRBJ2-5; D is ambiguous. With 6 bases removed from V and 6 bases from J, the gap between germline ends came to 8 bases. The germline V gene has CDR1 MGHDK and CDR2 SYGVNS. CDR3 length equals 11 residues. CDR3 region: CASRSQKTQYF. As DNA, the CDR3 is TGTGCCAGCAGATCCCAGAAGACCCAGTACTTC.

The chain carries TRBV30 and TRBJ2-5; D gene ambiguous. This CDR3 contains 13 residues. CDR1 GTSNPN and CDR2 SVGIG come from the germline V gene (reference sequence). Trimming shortened V by 4 bases and J by 4 bases, and 13 bases separated the two germline ends. CDR3 amino acids: CAWNMMSRETQYF. Here the CDR3 DNA reads TGTGCCTGGAACATGATGTCGAGAGAGACCCAGTACTTC. Full variable domain (rest looked up from reference TRBV30 and TRBJ2-5): SQTIHQWPATLVQPVGSPLSLECTVEGTSNPNLYWYRQAAGRGLQLLFYSVGIGQISSEVPQNLSASRPQDRQFILSSKKLLLSDSGFYLCAWNMMSRETQYFGPGTRLLVL.

This clone was found a few times. The chain uses TRBV4-1 and TRBJ2-6; weak D call: TRBD2 (6 bases). The CDR3 runs 14 residues. V was pared by 2 bases and J by 11 bases, with 13 bases between. Per the germline V gene, CDR1 is MGHRA and CDR2 is YSYEKL. CDR3 in amino acids: CASSQFSREDVLTF. The DNA for the CDR3 is TGCGCCAGCAGCCAATTCTCCAGGGAGGACGTCCTGACTTTC.

This chain links TRBV7-9 with TRBJ2-7; D ambiguous. The CDR3 is made up of 14 amino acids. CDR1 is SEHNR, CDR2 FQNEAQ, per germline (reference sequence). V lost 1 base to trimming and J lost 0 bases, with 7 bases between them. CDR3 DNA sequence: TGTGCCAGCAGCTTAGGTTCCGCCTCCTACGAGCAGTACTTC. Its protein is CASSLGSASYEQYF.

This clone was found a few times. This sequence joins TRBV30 and TRBJ2-7, with TRBD1 as a possible D gene (6 bases). Germline loops: CDR1 GTSNPN, CDR2 SVGIG (reference sequence). This CDR3 region has 12 residues. V lost 5 bases and J lost 2, with 10 bases in between. In DNA form, the CDR3 reads TGTGCCTGGCACAGGGACCCCTACGAGCAGTACTTC. Protein product: CAWHRDPYEQYF.

V is TRBV4-1 and J is TRBJ1-2; TRBD1 matches at 9 bases. This CDR3 region has 15 residues. The germline gives CDR1 MGHRA, CDR2 YSYEKL. V shed 5 bases and J 2 bases; nucleotides not matched to a gene: 6. CDR3 nucleotides: TGCGCCAGCAGCTATAGGGACAGGGAGAACTATGGCTACACCTTC. Amino acid sequence: CASSYRDRENYGYTF.

In its sample, this clone was seen a few times. The chain is built from TRBV29-1 and TRBJ2-3; 8 nucleotides agree with TRBD2. CDR3 length: 13 residues. V was pared by 5 bases and J by 1 base, with 2 bases of the junction left unmatched. CDR1 and CDR2 (germline): SQVTM, ANQGSEA. The CDR3 spells CSVRGGGTDTQYF. Written as DNA, the CDR3 is TGCAGCGTTCGGGGGGGTGGCACAGATACGCAGTATTTT.

The chain uses TRBV18 and TRBJ1-5, with D possibly matching TRBD1 (5 bases). The CDR3 has 13 amino acids. Germline CDR1 reads KGHSH; CDR2 reads LQKENI. V was shortened by 6 bases and J by 5 bases, with 11 bases between the two germline ends. The CDR3 sequence: CASSEGPDQPQHF. CDR3 nucleotides: TGTGCCAGCTCCGAGGGGCCCGATCAGCCCCAGCATTTT.

The sample holds a few counts of this clone. The chain recombines TRBV7-9 with TRBJ2-5, with D tentatively TRBD1 (6 bases). V lost 3 bases to trimming and J lost 5 bases, with 13 bases between them. The CDR3 is 14 residues long. Germline V CDR1 and CDR2: SEHNR, FQNEAQ (reference sequence). CDR3 DNA sequence: TGTGCCAGCAGCTTCCCCAGGGGTGATGAGACCCAGTACTTC. This sequence encodes CASSFPRGDETQYF.

The sample holds a few counts of this clone. The J gene is TRBJ2-1, the V gene TRBV7-9; 8 bases agree with TRBD1. The CDR3 runs 17 residues. Germline V gene sequence: CDR1 SEHNR, CDR2 FQNEAQ (reference sequence). Losses at the gene ends were 0 bases for V and 7 bases for J; bases not matched to a gene: 11. The CDR3 protein is CASSLAQGATIGNEQFF. The CDR3 region has the DNA TGTGCCAGCAGCTTAGCGCAGGGGGCGACGATCGGGAATGAGCAGTTCTTC.

This clone appeared a few times. The chain links TRBV7-2 to TRBJ2-7; 8 nucleotides line up with TRBD1. The J segment lost 0 bases and the V segment lost 5 bases, leaving 9 bases of the junction unmatched. This CDR3 spans 16 amino acids. Germline loops: CDR1 SGHTA, CDR2 FQGNSA. In DNA, the CDR3 is TGTGCCAGCAGCCCCGGGACAGGCCCCCGCTCCTACGAGCAGTACTTC. As protein: CASSPGTGPRSYEQYF.

The chain recombines TRBV30 with TRBJ2-3; maybe TRBD1 (6 bases). The length of the CDR3 is 14 residues. CDR1 and CDR2 from the germline V gene are GTSNPN and SVGIG (reference sequence). V was pared by 3 bases and J by 6 bases, with 16 bases between. Here the CDR3 reads CAWSDRPVRDTQYF. The CDR3 DNA reads as TGTGCCTGGAGCGACAGGCCGGTCAGGGATACGCAGTATTTT.

This clone was counted a few times. The chain is built from TRBV29-1 and TRBJ2-2; D may be TRBD1 (6 bases). Trimming removed 0 bases from V and 0 bases from J, with 8 bases in between. CDR3 size: 15 residues. Per germline, CDR1 SQVTM and CDR2 ANQGSEA. This CDR3 is CSVEEGTTNTGELFF. Written as DNA, the CDR3 is TGCAGCGTTGAAGAGGGGACAACGAACACCGGGGAGCTGTTTTTT.

This clone was found a few times. The rearrangement uses TRBV15 and TRBJ2-1, with TRBD2 identical over 7 bases. Looked up from germline, CDR1 is LNHNV and CDR2 is YYDKDF (reference sequence). Trimming at V came to 3 bases and at J to 3 bases, leaving 8 bases not matched to a gene. The CDR3 is 16 residues long. DNA of the CDR3: TGTGCCACCAGCAGTATGGTGAGCGGGGTCTACAATGAGCAGTTCTTC. The encoded protein is CATSSMVSGVYNEQFF.

The V gene is TRBV29-1, the J gene TRBJ1-5; tentatively, D is TRBD1 (5 bases). V dropped 5 bases and J dropped 0 bases, with 8 bases sitting between them. Germline V gene data show CDR1 as SQVTM and CDR2 as ANQGSEA. The CDR3 has 13 residues. The CDR3 region has the DNA TGCAGCGTTCAGGGAAATAGCAATCAGCCCCAGCATTTT. It encodes CSVQGNSNQPQHF.

This clone was observed a few times. V and J are TRBV25-1 and TRBJ2-7; 9 nucleotides line up with TRBD2. Germline CDR1 is MGHDK and CDR2 is SYGVNS. The ends lost 3 bases at V and 12 bases at J; junction bases unmatched: 15. This CDR3 is 15 amino acids long. The chain's CDR3 is CASSDPRGLATRPYF. For the CDR3, the DNA is TGTGCCAGCAGTGACCCTCGGGGACTAGCTACGAGGCCGTACTTC.

This clone has more than one count but fewer than ten. The chain is built from TRBV29-1 and TRBJ2-2; D is perhaps TRBD2 (6 bases). The V and J ends lost 3 bases and 1 base respectively, with 6 bases between them. The CDR3 is 13 residues long. Germline assignment: CDR1 SQVTM and CDR2 ANQGSEA. The CDR3 DNA sequence: TGCAGCGTTGAGGGACTGAACACCGGGGAGCTGTTTTTT. Residues: CSVEGLNTGELFF.

The V and J genes are TRBV29-1 and TRBJ1-1; tentative D call: TRBD1 (6 bases). V was clipped by 3 bases and J by 6 bases, with 17 bases between them. The CDR3 runs to 14 residues. The germline V gene encodes CDR1 SQVTM and CDR2 ANQGSEA. In DNA form, the CDR3 reads TGCAGCGTTGATCCTGGGGGCCAGGGATCTGAAGCTTTCTTT. This encodes CSVDPGGQGSEAFF.

This chain links TRBV29-1 with TRBJ2-3; D is unresolved. CDR3 size: 13 residues. Germline CDR1 SQVTM, CDR2 ANQGSEA. Trimming stripped 6 bases from V and 0 bases from J, with 10 bases between. The DNA for the CDR3 is TGCAGCGTCCCCATAACTAGCACAGATACGCAGTATTTT. Encoded protein: CSVPITSTDTQYF.

This clone was seen a few times. The chain carries TRBV29-1 and TRBJ2-2, with 13 bases aligning to TRBD2. The CDR3 totals 15 residues. The V gene end was trimmed by 5 bases and the J gene end by 4 bases; junction bases not matched to a gene: 4. Germline values: CDR1 SQVTM, CDR2 ANQGSEA. The CDR3 sequence is CSVWTSGSVTGELFF. DNA for the CDR3: TGCAGCGTTTGGACTAGCGGGAGCGTCACCGGGGAGCTGTTTTTT.

A few counts support this clone. The gene calls are TRBV29-1 and TRBJ2-3; TRBD2 matches at 7 bases. Germline V gene sequence: CDR1 SQVTM, CDR2 ANQGSEA. The CDR3 covers 17 residues. Unmatched junction bases numbered 15, after V lost 6 bases and J lost 0 bases. CDR3 sequence: CSVLGPSGGRSTDTQYF. For the CDR3, the DNA is TGCAGCGTCTTGGGACCTAGCGGAGGGCGTAGCACAGATACGCAGTATTTT.

This chain joins TRBV7-9 and TRBJ2-5, with a tentative D call TRBD1 (6 bases). Germline V gene data show CDR1 as SEHNR and CDR2 as FQNEAQ (reference sequence). V was shortened by 5 bases and J by 5 bases, with 9 bases between the two germline ends. The CDR3 contains 12 residues. CDR3 amino acids: CASSGTSETQYF. The CDR3 nucleotides read TGTGCCAGCAGCGGGACATCGGAGACCCAGTACTTC.

This sequence joins TRBV7-9 and TRBJ1-4; TRBD1 agrees at 10 bases. Looked up from germline, CDR1 is SEHNR and CDR2 is FQNEAQ (reference sequence). This CDR3 comprises 16 residues. The junction had 6 bases not matched to a gene; V was cut back by 3 bases and J by 5 bases. The CDR3 nucleotides are TGTGCCAGCAGCTTTAGGGACAGGGGATTCAATGAAAAACTGTTTTTT. Translated, it gives CASSFRDRGFNEKLFF.